This T cell receptor beta chain originates from a study of OX40 agonist ivuxolimab in advanced cancers. Assay used: immunoSEQ multiplex PCR; TCRdb lists only in-frame clones, some missing. The sample records tens of thousands of clones, roughly 88% being singletons. Per germline, CDR1 SGHTA and CDR2 FQGTGA. J lost 4 bases, V lost 2 bases, and 9 bases had no gene match. The CDR3 sequence is 17 residues long. The origin of this receptor is an adult with an advanced solid tumor such as melanoma, head and neck, liver or kidney cancer. V usage is TRBV7-3 and J usage is TRBJ2-1; TRBD2 aligns across 9 bases. Sequenced here: CD4+ or CD8+ T cells sorted from blood, sampled in a trial of the OX40 agonist ivuxolimab. CDR3 DNA sequence: TGTGCCAGCAGCTTATCAGGGGGACTAGCAGCTTACAATGAGCAGTTCTTC. Translated, it gives CASSLSGGLAAYNEQFF.